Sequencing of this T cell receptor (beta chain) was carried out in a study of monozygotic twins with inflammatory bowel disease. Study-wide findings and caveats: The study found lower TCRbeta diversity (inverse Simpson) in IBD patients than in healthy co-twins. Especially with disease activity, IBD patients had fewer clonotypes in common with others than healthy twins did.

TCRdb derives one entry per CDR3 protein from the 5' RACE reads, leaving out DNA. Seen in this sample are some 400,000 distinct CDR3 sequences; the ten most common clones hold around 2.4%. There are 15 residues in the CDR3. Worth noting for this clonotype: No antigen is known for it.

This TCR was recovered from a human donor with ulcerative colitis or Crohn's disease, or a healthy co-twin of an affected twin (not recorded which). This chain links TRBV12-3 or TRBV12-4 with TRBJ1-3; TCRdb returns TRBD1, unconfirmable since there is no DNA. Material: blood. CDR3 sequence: CASGTEAHSGNTIYF.